This TCR beta chain was recovered during a study of cytomegalovirus exposure and HLA in healthy donors. Clones were read by immunoSEQ multiplex PCR, and TCRdb kept only the in-frame ones, dropping some. The data contain about 260,000 clones, about 92% of them singletons. Overall study results and limits: In vitro assays verified that three CMV-associated chains recognized CMV antigens specifically.

Regarding this clone: Its antigen is unidentified.

Looked up from germline, CDR1 is SGHRS and CDR2 is YFSETQ. With 2 bases removed from V and 0 bases from J, the gap between germline ends came to 9 bases. CDR3 length: 14 residues. V and J are TRBV5-1 and TRBJ2-7; no reliable D call. Material: PBMCs. This clonotype was obtained from a woman in her 30s in good health and CMV-seronegative. In DNA, the CDR3 is TGCGCCAGCAGCTTAGCAGCGAACTCCTACGAGCAGTACTTC. Its translation is CASSLAANSYEQYF. The whole variable domain, filled in from reference TRBV5-1 and TRBJ2-7, reads KAGVTQTPRYLIKTRGQQVTLSCSPISGHRSVSWYQQTPGQGLQFLFEYFSETQRNKGNFPGRFSGRQFSNSRSEMNVSTLELGDSALYLCASSLAANSYEQYFGPGTRLTVT.